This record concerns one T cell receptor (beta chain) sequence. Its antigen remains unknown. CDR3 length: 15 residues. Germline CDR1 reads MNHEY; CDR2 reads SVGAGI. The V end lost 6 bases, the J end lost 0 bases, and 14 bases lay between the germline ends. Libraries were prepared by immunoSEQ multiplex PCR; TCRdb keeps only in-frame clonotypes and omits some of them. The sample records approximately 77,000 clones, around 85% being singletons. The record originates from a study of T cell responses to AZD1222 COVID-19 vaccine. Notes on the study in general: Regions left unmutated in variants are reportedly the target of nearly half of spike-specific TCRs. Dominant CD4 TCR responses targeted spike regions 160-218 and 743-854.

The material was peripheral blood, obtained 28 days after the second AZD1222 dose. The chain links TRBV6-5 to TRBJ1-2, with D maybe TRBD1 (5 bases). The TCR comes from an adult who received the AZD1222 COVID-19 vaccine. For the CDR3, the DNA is TGTGCCAGCAGGCGGGGGGAAGGGACTAACTATGGCTACACCTTC. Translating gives CASRRGEGTNYGYTF.